This T cell receptor beta chain was documented in a study of shared clonotypes between healthy human individuals. Whole-study results and caveats: A limitation of the genetic and exposure-history diversity represented arose from few donors.

Notes on this clone: The antigen remains undetermined.

Clones were read by immunoSEQ multiplex PCR, and TCRdb kept only the in-frame ones, dropping some. This sample has about 510,000 clones, with about 79% found just once. The sequenced sample was PBMCs. The sequence was obtained from a woman aged 40 to 50 in good health. Some clones in this sample may be carry-over from other donors' samples.

This CDR3 reads CASSRGMRTVYSNQPQHF. CDR3 nucleotides: TGTGCCAGCAGTCGGGGAATGAGGACGGTCTATAGCAATCAGCCCCAGCATTTT. V gene TRBV28 combines with J gene TRBJ1-5; D remains unclear. This CDR3 region has 18 residues. Trimming stripped 5 bases from V and 0 bases from J, with 20 bases between. Per the germline V gene, CDR1 is MDHEN and CDR2 is SYDVKM.